The clone carrying this TCR beta chain has only a few counts. V lost 0 bases, J lost 7 bases, and 12 bases lay in between. This CDR3 comprises 14 residues. The sample comes from a study of blood T cells in healthy people across ages. Alongside a J-beta primer mix, a sample-barcoded 5' primer served in a second PCR lasting about 7 to 11 cycles. Samples each returned at least 2.5 million CDR3-containing paired-end reads. TCRdb redid the calling of the 5' RACE reads with MiXCR, one entry per CDR3 protein. The repertoire holds under 950,000 distinct CDR3 sequences, with about 20% as singletons. The chain carries TRBV12-3 or TRBV12-4 and TRBJ1-2, with a possible D match to TRBD1 (6 bases). Sequencing was performed on blood. The clonotype originates from a man between 65 and 85 years old in good health. CDR3 sequence: CASSLAAGEVGYTF. The CDR3 coding sequence is TGTGCCAGCAGTTTAGCTGCAGGGGAGGTTGGCTACACCTTC.